These T cell receptor beta chains were read from a single sample in a study of cytomegalovirus exposure and HLA in healthy donors. The protocol was immunoSEQ multiplex PCR, while the TCRdb copy is restricted to in-frame clones and leaves out a portion. The table has about 70,000 clones, 94% seen once. Source material: PBMCs. Receptor source: a man younger than 30 in good health and CMV-seropositive. The CDR3 runs from the conserved cysteine through the conserved F or W. The D gene is left open where the match is weak. Part of the rows lack a size; the others show once, few, many or a class for expanded clones.

>-|TRBV5-4|TRBJ2-1|-
CASSLARSELNEQFF
TGTGCCAGCAGCTTGGCCAGGTCTGAGTTGAATGAGCAGTTCTTC
>-|TRBV6-1|TRBJ2-7|-
CASKLGTTYEQYF
TGTGCCAGCAAACTGGGGACAACCTACGAGCAGTACTTC
>-|TRBV14|TRBJ2-7|TRBD1
CASSPGTGAHYEQYF
TGTGCCAGCAGCCCTGGGACAGGGGCTCACTACGAGCAGTACTTC
>-|TRBV5-1|TRBJ2-3|TRBD2
CASSFLAGAITDTQYF
TGCGCCAGCAGCTTTCTAGCGGGAGCTATCACAGATACGCAGTATTTT
>-|TRBV5-4|TRBJ2-1|-
CASSPDLGNEQFF
TGTGCCAGCAGCCCAGACTTAGGCAATGAGCAGTTCTTC
>once|TRBV10-3|TRBJ1-6|TRBD1
CAISYGTGDNSPLHF
TGTGCCATCAGTTACGGGACAGGGGACAATTCACCCCTCCACTTT
>-|TRBV18|TRBJ2-7|-
CASSPGQTYEQYF
TGTGCCAGCTCGCCGGGACAAACCTACGAGCAGTACTTC
>once|TRBV5-6|TRBJ2-7|TRBD2
CASSLAVLAGGKYF
TGTGCCAGCAGCTTGGCGGTACTAGCGGGAGGAAAGTACTTC
>-|TRBV6-1|TRBJ2-5|TRBD2
CASIWLAGAETQYF
TGTGCCAGCATTTGGCTAGCGGGAGCTGAGACCCAGTACTTC
>-|TRBV28|TRBJ2-1|TRBD2
CASSLSTGGPNEQFF
TGTGCCAGCAGTTTATCCACGGGAGGGCCCAATGAGCAGTTCTTC
>-|TRBV7-9|TRBJ2-7|TRBD1
CASSSTGTEYEQYF
TGTGCCAGCAGCTCAACCGGGACAGAGTACGAGCAGTACTTC
>-|TRBV5-1|TRBJ2-3|TRBD2
CASSVLAGTDTQYF
TGCGCCAGCAGCGTACTAGCGGGCACAGATACGCAGTATTTT
>-|TRBV19|TRBJ2-5|-
CASSISAKETQYF
TGTGCCAGTAGTATTTCAGCGAAAGAGACCCAGTACTTC
>once|TRBV7-8|TRBJ1-4|-
CASSFPGSTNEKLFF
TGTGCCAGCAGCTTTCCAGGGTCAACTAATGAAAAACTGTTTTTT
>few|TRBV2|TRBJ2-7|TRBD2
CASSGIVLAETYEQYF
TGTGCCAGCAGTGGAATAGTACTAGCGGAGACCTACGAGCAGTACTTC
>-|TRBV6-5|TRBJ2-1|TRBD2
CASSLRGGEQFF
TGTGCCAGCAGTCTGCGGGGGGGTGAGCAGTTCTTC
>once|TRBV27|TRBJ2-5|TRBD2
CASSFRLAGEETQYF
TGTGCCAGCAGTTTCCGACTAGCGGGAGAAGAGACCCAGTACTTC
>-|TRBV28|TRBJ1-5|TRBD1
CASSLYRGIGQPQHF
TGTGCCAGCAGTTTATACAGGGGAATTGGTCAGCCCCAGCATTTT
>once|TRBV5-4|TRBJ2-1|TRBD2
CASSSAGGPRNEQFF
TGTGCCAGCAGTTCCGCGGGAGGGCCGAGGAATGAGCAGTTCTTC
>-|TRBV7-2|TRBJ1-4|TRBD1
CASSLTGGLANEKLFF
TGTGCCAGCAGCTTGACAGGGGGCTTGGCTAATGAAAAACTGTTTTTT
>-|TRBV18|TRBJ2-7|TRBD2
CASSPGIAGAHEQYF
TGTGCCAGCTCACCAGGAATAGCGGGAGCCCACGAGCAGTACTTC
>-|TRBV28|TRBJ2-4|TRBD1
CASSLVQGAGSRNIQYF
TGTGCCAGCAGTTTAGTGCAGGGGGCTGGTAGTAGAAACATTCAGTACTTC
>-|TRBV15|TRBJ1-5|-
CATSRGQYNQPQHF
TGTGCCACCAGCAGAGGACAGTACAATCAGCCCCAGCATTTT
>-|TRBV6-1|TRBJ1-2|-
CASSEAGKGGRNYGYTF
TGTGCCAGCAGTGAAGCGGGGAAGGGAGGGAGGAACTATGGCTACACCTTC
>-|TRBV28|TRBJ2-7|TRBD1
CASSLGTGANEQYF
TGTGCCAGCAGTCTCGGGACAGGGGCCAACGAGCAGTACTTC
>-|TRBV7-9|TRBJ1-3|-
CASSLFSASGNTIYF
TGTGCCAGCAGCTTATTCAGTGCCTCTGGAAACACCATATATTTT
>-|TRBV29-1|TRBJ1-4|TRBD1
CSVELDRGGEKLFF
TGCAGCGTTGAACTGGACAGGGGAGGTGAAAAACTGTTTTTT
>-|TRBV5-1|TRBJ2-7|-
CASSNPQGSYEQYF
TGCGCCAGCAGCAACCCCCAGGGTAGCTACGAGCAGTACTTC
>-|TRBV6-6|TRBJ1-1|-
CASSPTDSEAFF
TGTGCCAGCAGTCCAACGGACAGTGAAGCTTTCTTT
>-|TRBV7-8|TRBJ1-3|TRBD1
CASSLGQGASGNTIYF
TGTGCCAGCAGCTTGGGACAGGGGGCCTCTGGAAACACCATATATTTT
>-|TRBV10-1|TRBJ1-5|-
CASNSSVGHQPQHF
TGCGCCAGCAATTCCAGCGTCGGCCATCAGCCCCAGCATTTT
>-|TRBV29-1|TRBJ2-7|-
CSVAPTAYEQYF
TGCAGCGTTGCCCCGACTGCCTACGAGCAGTACTTC
>once|TRBV6-1|TRBJ1-2|TRBD1
CASSSETQGVDGYTF
TGTGCCAGCAGTTCCGAAACACAGGGGGTGGATGGCTACACCTTC
>-|TRBV6-6|TRBJ1-2|-
CASSYSIRGGDGYTF
TGTGCCAGCAGTTACTCGATAAGGGGAGGAGATGGCTACACCTTC
>-|TRBV5-1|TRBJ2-5|TRBD2
CASSLQLAGVGETQYF
TGCGCCAGCAGCTTGCAACTAGCGGGAGTCGGAGAGACCCAGTACTTC
>-|TRBV19|TRBJ2-3|TRBD2
CASSQVTSGTDTQYF
TGTGCCAGTAGTCAAGTGACTAGCGGCACAGATACGCAGTATTTT
>-|TRBV6-4|TRBJ2-2|TRBD2
CASSEGVGRADTGELFF
TGTGCCAGCAGTGAGGGTGTCGGGAGGGCCGACACCGGGGAGCTGTTTTTT
>-|TRBV6-6|TRBJ1-2|TRBD1
CASSYSDRGDGGYTF
TGTGCCAGCAGTTACTCCGACAGGGGGGATGGTGGCTACACCTTC
>-|TRBV28|TRBJ2-5|-
CASSSLRAAEETQYF
TGTGCCAGCAGTTCCCTTAGGGCAGCGGAAGAGACCCAGTACTTC
>-|TRBV5-1|TRBJ1-2|TRBD1
CASSSGQGVYGYTF
TGCGCCAGCAGCTCGGGACAGGGCGTCTATGGCTACACCTTC
>few|TRBV25-1|TRBJ2-7|TRBD1
CASRRQGADEQYF
TGTGCCAGCAGGAGACAGGGGGCAGACGAGCAGTACTTC
>-|TRBV5-6|TRBJ2-7|TRBD2
CASSATSEVYEQYF
TGTGCCAGCAGCGCCACTAGCGAGGTCTACGAGCAGTACTTC
>once|TRBV13|TRBJ2-7|TRBD2
CASSWGLRYEQYF
TGTGCCAGCAGCTGGGGACTACGCTACGAGCAGTACTTC
>-|TRBV5-1|TRBJ2-1|TRBD2
CASSLAAGTSGDNEQFF
TGCGCCAGCAGCTTGGCCGCCGGGACTAGCGGAGACAATGAGCAGTTCTTC
>-|TRBV7-9|TRBJ1-4|-
CASSLGKWGGNEKLFF
TGTGCCAGCAGCTTAGGAAAGTGGGGGGGTAATGAAAAACTGTTTTTT
>-|TRBV6-6|TRBJ1-4|TRBD1
CASRNTGGGEKLFF
TGTGCCAGCAGGAATACAGGGGGGGGAGAAAAACTGTTTTTT
>-|TRBV28|TRBJ1-5|-
CASTETGHYLPLGNQPQHF
TGTGCCAGCACCGAGACAGGACATTACCTTCCCCTAGGTAATCAGCCCCAGCATTTT
>once|TRBV6-1|TRBJ1-5|-
CASSSPGHRNQPQHF
TGTGCCAGCAGCTCCCCGGGACACCGAAATCAGCCCCAGCATTTT
>-|TRBV18|TRBJ1-1|TRBD1
CASSPLTGINTEAFF
TGTGCCAGCTCACCACTGACAGGGATTAACACTGAAGCTTTCTTT
>once|TRBV6-6|TRBJ2-1|-
CASSYSGSNNEQFF
TGTGCCAGCAGTTACTCGGGCAGTAACAATGAGCAGTTCTTC